This TCR beta chain was observed in a study of T cell changes during pregnancy in multiple sclerosis. Repertoires were generated with immunoSEQ multiplex PCR, while TCRdb's copy carries only in-frame clones and drops some. This table has about 100,000 clones, roughly 93% appearing once. This CDR3 region has 14 residues. Trimming cost V 5 bases and J 6 bases; bases outside gene matches: 7. Germline CDR1 and CDR2: MNHNS and SASEGT. Sequencing was performed on peripheral blood, taken before pregnancy. This clonotype was sampled from a female donor with multiple sclerosis, enrolled in a pregnancy study. This chain uses TRBV6-1 with TRBJ1-3, with TRBD1 identical over 7 bases. CDR3 amino acids: CASSSTGRVNTIYF. The DNA for the CDR3 is TGTGCCAGCAGTTCGACAGGGAGAGTAAACACCATATATTTT.